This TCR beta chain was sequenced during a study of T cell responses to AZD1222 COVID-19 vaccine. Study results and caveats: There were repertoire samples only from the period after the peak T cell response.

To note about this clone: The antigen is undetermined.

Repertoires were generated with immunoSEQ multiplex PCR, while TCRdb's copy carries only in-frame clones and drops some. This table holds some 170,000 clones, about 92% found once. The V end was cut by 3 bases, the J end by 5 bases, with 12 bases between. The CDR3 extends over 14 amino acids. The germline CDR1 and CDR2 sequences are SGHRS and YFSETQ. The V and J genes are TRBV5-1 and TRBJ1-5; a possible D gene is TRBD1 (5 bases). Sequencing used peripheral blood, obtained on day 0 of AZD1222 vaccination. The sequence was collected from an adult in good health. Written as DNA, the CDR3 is TGCGCCAGCAGCTACGGGGGTTTGGATCAGCCCCAGCATTTT. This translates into CASSYGGLDQPQHF.